Shown below are 3 T cell receptor beta chains from a single sample sequenced in a study of shared clonotypes between healthy human individuals (dated by TCRdb to the early 2020s). To prepare the library, the immunoSEQ multiplex PCR assay was applied. TCRdb obtained this table from immuneACCESS and retained in-frame rearrangements with V and J assigned. These tables miss some clones; where compared with another copy, unresolved V genes account for less than half of the shortfall, and the remainder is unexplained. This sample holds about 2 million clones; roughly 94% were observed only once. The ten top clones hold 0.13% of the sample. Sequencing used naive CD4+ T cells sorted from blood. What this sample's cell subset or site label stands for: CD45RA+ positively selected. The receptors shown here come from a man aged 18-30 years in good health.

Points on this clone: The sample carries other DNA sequences with the same CDR3. The V call is TRBV6-5, the J call TRBJ2-5; D is ambiguous. This CDR3 is built from 11 residues. V was shortened by 5 bases and J by 5 bases, with 6 bases between the two germline ends. Germline lookup yields CDR1 MNHEY and CDR2 SVGAGI. The DNA for the CDR3 is TGTGCCAGCAGTACTCGTGAGACCCAGTACTTC. Its protein is CASSTRETQYF.

A word on this clone: Within the sample, other DNA sequences also encode this same CDR3. The chain links TRBV7-9 to TRBJ1-1; D call uncertain. The CDR3 is made up of 13 amino acids. V lost 2 bases and J 0 bases, leaving 4 bases between the germline ends. Germline CDR1 reads SEHNR; CDR2 reads FQNEAQ (reference sequence). In nucleotides, the CDR3 is TGTGCCAGCAGCTTATCAGTGAACACTGAAGCTTTCTTT. Encoded protein: CASSLSVNTEAFF. The complete variable domain, with remaining parts taken from reference TRBV7-9 and TRBJ1-1, reads DTGVSQNPRHKITKRGQNVTFRCDPISEHNRLYWYRQTLGQGPEFLTYFQNEAQLEKSRLLSDRFSAERPKGSFSTLEIQRTEQGDSAMYLCASSLSVNTEAFFGQGTRLTVV.

The chain uses TRBV28 and TRBJ1-1, with D hard to call. This CDR3 has 11 residues. Germline V gene data show CDR1 as MDHEN and CDR2 as SYDVKM. V lost 3 bases, J lost 5 bases, and 4 bases lay in between. The CDR3 is CASSFTTEAFF. The CDR3, as DNA: TGTGCCAGCAGTTTTACGACTGAAGCTTTCTTT.